A single sample is the source of the 6 T cell receptor beta chains below, sequenced in a study of blood T cell repertoires in COVID-19. Data came from immunoSEQ multiplex PCR; TCRdb stores just in-frame clones and leaves some out. The sample holds about 220,000 clones, 65% to 85% seen once. The specimen sequenced was PBMCs or T cells enriched from blood (not recorded which). The receptors were gathered from a woman in her forties who had recovered from COVID-19.

The V and J genes are TRBV5-5 and TRBJ2-1; TRBD2 aligns across 15 bases. CDR1 is SGHKS, CDR2 YYEKEE, per germline (reference sequence). The V gene end was trimmed by 0 bases and the J gene end by 4 bases; junction bases not matched to a gene: 5. The CDR3 sequence is 18 residues long. The CDR3 bases are TGTGCCAGCAGCTTGGAACCGGGACTAGCGGGAGGATACAATGAGCAGTTCTTC. Its translation: CASSLEPGLAGGYNEQFF.

J is TRBJ1-2 and V is TRBV7-9; D may be TRBD1 (5 bases). The germline V gene has CDR1 SEHNR and CDR2 FQNEAQ (reference sequence). Trimming took off 1 base at V and 9 bases at J, with 6 bases between the two ends. CDR3 length: 11 amino acids. CDR3 DNA sequence: TGTGCCAGCAGCTTAGAGGGGCGCTACACCTTC. Protein: CASSLEGRYTF.

V usage is TRBV9 and J usage is TRBJ2-7; possible D gene TRBD2, 6 bases. CDR1 and CDR2 (germline): SGDLS, YYNGEE. The CDR3 extends over 16 amino acids. Trimming pared 4 bases from V and 0 bases from J, leaving 17 bases between. The CDR3 sequence: CASSPGGTRSSYEQYF. In DNA form, the CDR3 reads TGTGCCAGCAGCCCCGGAGGGACCCGTAGCTCCTACGAGCAGTACTTC.

This clone has just one count. J is TRBJ2-3 and V is TRBV7-7; 8 nucleotides match TRBD2. Germline values: CDR1 SSHAT, CDR2 FNYEAQ (reference sequence). Losses at the gene ends were 5 bases for V and 2 bases for J; bases not matched to a gene: 12. The CDR3 consists of 17 residues. CDR3 protein: CASSPEMIAGLTDTQYF. CDR3 DNA sequence: TGTGCCAGCAGCCCCGAGATGATAGCGGGGCTCACAGATACGCAGTATTTT.

This clone was counted only a few times. The chain has TRBV21-1 and TRBJ1-5; TRBD1, as called in the table, went unchecked against the DNA. TRBV21-1 is designated a pseudogene. CDR3 length: 16 residues. The CDR3: CASSKRAAGAHQPQHF. The CDR3 DNA follows: TGTGCCAGCAGCAAAAGGGCGGCAGGGGCACATCAGCCCCAGCATTTT.

The V call is TRBV7-6, the J call TRBJ1-1; D perhaps matches TRBD1 (6 bases). This CDR3 comprises 14 residues. V was clipped by 3 bases and J by 4 bases, with 12 bases between them. Germline V lookup: CDR1 SGHVS, CDR2 FNYEAQ. CDR3 sequence (DNA): TGTGCCAGCAGCTTGGGAACAGGGCTCACTGAAGCTTTCTTT. Residues: CASSLGTGLTEAFF.